The present entry profiles one T cell receptor (beta chain) with its context. Its antigen remains unidentified. The data were taken from a study of PD-1 blockade in classical Hodgkin lymphoma. TCRdb's table, derived via immunoSEQ multiplex PCR, lists solely in-frame clones and lacks some. The sample includes nearly 25,000 clones, roughly 84% of them seen just once. Relapse after autologous stem cell transplantation occurred in every patient, and brentuximab vedotin exposure varied. The CD4+ T cells used were purified from thawed PBMCs through magnetic negative selection. Classifying best responses yielded complete response, partial response or progressive disease. The V and J ends lost 0 bases and 9 bases respectively, with 12 bases between them. CDR1 and CDR2 from the germline V gene are MNHNS and SASEGT. This CDR3 is built from 15 residues. Notes on the study in general: Patients who initiated nivolumab within 1 year of ASCT were excluded. It was CD4+ TCR diversity, not CD8+, that rose significantly by C4D1. Diversity similar to that of newly diagnosed patients was seen at baseline in complete responders.

The source is a human donor with classical Hodgkin lymphoma. Material: CD4+ T cells from blood, obtained at baseline. The chain links TRBV6-1 to TRBJ1-6, with D possibly TRBD1 on 5 matching bases. CDR3 nucleotides: TGTGCCAGCAGTGAAGCCCCCCATGGGGGTTCACCCCTCCACTTT. Translated, it gives CASSEAPHGGSPLHF.